The 19 T cell receptor beta chains below all came from one sample that was sequenced in a study of sequential checkpoint blockade in melanoma. Treatment indicated: randomized to nivolumab then ipilimumab (arm A) or the reverse (arm B). Here immunoSEQ multiplex PCR was the method, and the copy in TCRdb shows in-frame clones only, minus some. The table includes about 18,000 clones, about 50% detected once. This specimen was CD8+ T cells sorted from blood (inferred from file names), taken from a patient given nivolumab and ipilimumab in sequence. These receptors came from a human donor with melanoma.

J is TRBJ1-1 and V is TRBV7-9; no firm D call. The germline CDR1 and CDR2 sequences are SEHNR and FQNEAQ (reference sequence). Trimming cost V 5 bases and J 6 bases, with 10 bases left between them. The length of the CDR3 is 12 residues. The CDR3 DNA sequence: TGTGCCAGCAGCCCGAGCTTCTCTGAAGCTTTCTTT. Translation gives CASSPSFSEAFF.

The CDR3 sequence is CAWKVTSGGGLLDTQYF. In nucleotides, the CDR3 is TGTGCCTGGAAGGTGACTAGCGGGGGGGGGCTTCTAGATACGCAGTATTTT. This chain links TRBV30 with TRBJ2-3, with 14 bases fitting TRBD2. V shed 4 bases and J 5 bases; nucleotides not matched to a gene: 11. Germline V gene lookup returns CDR1 GTSNPN and CDR2 SVGIG (reference sequence). The CDR3 extends over 17 amino acids.

This clone was found a few times. The chain joins TRBV7-9 to TRBJ2-3; 11 nucleotides agree with TRBD2. This CDR3 comprises 17 residues. The V segment lost 5 bases and the J segment 0 bases; nucleotides outside the gene matches: 7. Germline V CDR1 and CDR2: SEHNR, FQNEAQ (reference sequence). For the CDR3, the DNA is TGTGCCAGCAGCCAGACTAGCGGGGCCGTTAGCACAGATACGCAGTATTTT. It is translated as CASSQTSGAVSTDTQYF.

This chain links TRBV30 with TRBJ2-7; 7 nucleotides align to TRBD2. The CDR3 is made up of 17 amino acids. With V trimmed by 5 bases and J by 3 bases, 19 bases remained unmatched. Germline CDR1 and CDR2: GTSNPN and SVGIG (reference sequence). The CDR3 sequence: CAWSNPGRDYLFYEQYF. The CDR3 DNA follows: TGTGCCTGGTCCAATCCGGGGCGGGACTACCTATTCTACGAGCAGTACTTC.

The chain recombines TRBV5-4 with TRBJ1-1, with D maybe TRBD1 (5 bases). The ends were cut back, 0 bases at V and 3 bases at J, with 6 bases in the middle. The V gene's germline CDR1 is SGHNT and CDR2 YYREEE (reference sequence). The length of the CDR3 is 13 residues. DNA for the CDR3: TGTGCCAGCAGCTTGGTAGGGGACACTGAAGCTTTCTTT. Residues: CASSLVGDTEAFF.

The chain has TRBV29-1 and TRBJ1-3; tentative D call: TRBD1 (5 bases). The CDR3 covers 12 residues. CDR1 and CDR2 (germline): SQVTM, ANQGSEA. V lost 3 bases and J lost 8, with 11 bases in between. The CDR3 DNA follows: TGCAGCGTTGAGGGGGGGACGGACACCATATATTTT. Translation: CSVEGGTDTIYF.

The CDR3 region has the DNA TGTGCCATCAGTGAGTTCAGGGGCGCTGAAGCTTTCTTT. Protein sequence: CAISEFRGAEAFF. The V call is TRBV10-3, the J call TRBJ1-1; D is possibly TRBD1 (6 bases). Germline assignment: CDR1 ENHRY and CDR2 SYGVKD. Deletions cut 1 base from V and 6 bases from J, with 9 bases between. The CDR3 totals 13 residues.

The chain combines TRBV27 with TRBJ2-5, with TRBD2 matching over 8 bases. The trim removed 7 bases at V and 2 bases at J, leaving 12 bases unmatched. The CDR3 covers 16 residues. Germline assignment: CDR1 MNHEY and CDR2 SMNVEV (reference sequence). The CDR3 is CASTGGAGLTQETQYF. As DNA, the CDR3 is TGTGCCAGCACGGGGGGGGCGGGTCTCACACAAGAGACCCAGTACTTC.

The chain has TRBV7-9 and TRBJ2-1; 14 bases fit TRBD2. Trimming took 4 bases from V and 4 from J; bases not matched to a gene: 3. CDR1 is SEHNR, CDR2 FQNEAQ, per germline (reference sequence). The CDR3 is 16 amino acids. The CDR3 loop is CASSSGLAGGYNEQFF. DNA of the CDR3: TGTGCCAGCAGCTCCGGACTAGCGGGAGGTTACAATGAGCAGTTCTTC.

The V gene is TRBV2, the J gene TRBJ2-7; possible D gene TRBD2, 6 bases. Germline-derived CDR1 and CDR2 are SNHLY and FYNNEI. The V and J ends lost 3 bases and 0 bases respectively, with 6 bases between them. This CDR3 region has 13 residues. CDR3 sequence reads: CASSDGSSYEQYF. CDR3 DNA sequence: TGTGCCAGCAGTGACGGGAGCTCCTACGAGCAGTACTTC.

This clone was seen a handful of times. CDR3: CAIGLAGVRGEGTDTQYF. Here the CDR3 DNA reads TGTGCCATAGGACTAGCGGGAGTAAGAGGGGAGGGCACAGATACGCAGTATTTT. The chain combines TRBV10-3 with TRBJ2-3; 13 positions agree with TRBD2. CDR1 and CDR2 from the germline V gene are ENHRY and SYGVKD. CDR3 size: 18 residues. The V and J ends lost 9 bases and 1 base, in that order; junction bases with no gene match: 13.

By share of the sample, this clone is medium-sized. The chain has TRBV2 and TRBJ1-4; D unclear. This CDR3 has 15 residues. Between the trimmed V and J ends, which lost 4 bases and 0 bases, there was a span of 9 bases. The germline V gene encodes CDR1 SNHLY and CDR2 FYNNEI. The CDR3 loop is CASSAPDSTNEKLFF. The CDR3 DNA follows: TGTGCCAGCAGTGCCCCAGATTCAACTAATGAAAAACTGTTTTTT.

V and J are TRBV7-9 and TRBJ2-5; TRBD2 matches at 13 bases. Trimming at V came to 5 bases and at J to 2 bases, leaving 8 bases not matched to a gene. Germline lookup yields CDR1 SEHNR and CDR2 FQNEAQ (reference sequence). The CDR3 length is 17 residues. The CDR3 loop reads CASSTNGGLAGQETQYF. DNA for the CDR3: TGTGCCAGCAGCACTAATGGGGGACTAGCGGGACAAGAGACCCAGTACTTC.

The chain links TRBV28 to TRBJ1-2; 8 nucleotides align to TRBD1. Germline loops: CDR1 MDHEN, CDR2 SYDVKM. With V trimmed by 7 bases and J by 8 bases, 15 bases remained unmatched. The CDR3 extends over 15 amino acids. The DNA for the CDR3 is TGTGCCAGCACTTCTGGACAGGGAGGGCTCGTCGGCTACACCTTC. This encodes CASTSGQGGLVGYTF.

This clone was detected only a few times. The J gene is TRBJ2-5, the V gene TRBV5-4, with a weak D call TRBD2 (7 bases). CDR1 is SGHNT and CDR2 is YYREEE in the germline V gene (reference sequence). Trimming took 4 bases from V and 4 from J, leaving 14 bases between them. The CDR3 totals 14 residues. The CDR3 reads CASSPEGGGETQYF. As DNA, the CDR3 is TGTGCCAGCAGCCCCGAGGGGGGGGGAGAGACCCAGTACTTC.

This clone has only one observation. The V gene is TRBV7-9, the J gene TRBJ2-7, with TRBD1 matching 9 bases. Germline V gene lookup returns CDR1 SEHNR and CDR2 FQNEAQ (reference sequence). This CDR3 has 18 amino acids. Trimming removed 4 bases from V and 5 bases from J; junction bases left unmatched: 18. This chain's CDR3 is CASSSTFVTGGALHEQYF. The CDR3 DNA is TGTGCCAGCAGCTCCACTTTCGTTACAGGGGGCGCTCTCCACGAGCAGTACTTC.

This rearrangement joins TRBV27 to TRBJ2-5; no firm D call. The end of the DNA is better explained by TRBJ2-7, so the J call may be wrong. The CDR3 covers 13 residues. In germline, CDR1 is MNHEY, CDR2 SMNVEV (reference sequence). CDR3 coding DNA: TGTGCCAGCAGTTTGACTGCCTACTACGAGCAGTACTTC. Amino acid sequence: CASSLTAYYEQYF.

This clone was counted once. The chain is built from TRBV10-3 and TRBJ1-5; D might be TRBD1 (6 bases). This CDR3 region has 16 residues. The germline CDR1 and CDR2 sequences are ENHRY and SYGVKD. The ends were cut back, 6 bases at V and 4 bases at J, with 19 bases in the middle. CDR3 sequence reads: CAISRDGQGLNQPQHF. The CDR3 region has the DNA TGTGCCATCAGCCGAGATGGCCAGGGGCTAAATCAGCCCCAGCATTTT.

The chain combines TRBV6-4 with TRBJ2-5; TRBD1 matches 9 bases. With 7 bases clipped from V and 1 base from J, the junction kept 4 bases outside the gene matches. This CDR3 has 14 residues. Germline V gene lookup returns CDR1 MRHNA and CDR2 SNTAGT. The CDR3 reads CASKDRGLQETQYF. DNA for the CDR3: TGTGCCAGCAAGGACAGGGGACTCCAAGAGACCCAGTACTTC.